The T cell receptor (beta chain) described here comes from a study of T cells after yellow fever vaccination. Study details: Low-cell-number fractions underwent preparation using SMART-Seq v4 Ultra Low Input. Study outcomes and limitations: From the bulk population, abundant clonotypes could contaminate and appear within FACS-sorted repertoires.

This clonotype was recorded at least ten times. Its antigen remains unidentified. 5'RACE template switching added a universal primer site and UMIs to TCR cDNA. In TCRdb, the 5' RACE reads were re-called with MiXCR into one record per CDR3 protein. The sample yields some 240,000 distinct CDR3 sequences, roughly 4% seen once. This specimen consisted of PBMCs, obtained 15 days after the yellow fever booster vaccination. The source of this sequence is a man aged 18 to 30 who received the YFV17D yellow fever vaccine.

CDR3 coding DNA: TGTGCCAGCAGTTTAGCAGAGGTGAGGTTGGATACGCAGTATTTT. This encodes CASSLAEVRLDTQYF. This chain links TRBV12-3 or TRBV12-4 with TRBJ2-3; D is uncertain. Between the trimmed V and J ends, which lost 0 bases and 6 bases, there was a span of 13 bases. This CDR3 has 15 residues.